This T cell receptor (beta chain) was identified during a study of shared clonotypes between healthy human individuals. On the study more broadly: Contributing individuals were two females and a few males aged 18 to 49.

Study results and caveats: Sequencing depth was expected to affect clonotype sharing among donors.

V was trimmed by 5 bases and J by 2 bases, leaving 7 bases between them. Germline values: CDR1 MNHEY, CDR2 SMNVEV (reference sequence). There are 13 residues in the CDR3. The donors were all Caucasian adults (living in Nashville, Tennessee). Regarding this clone: The antigen is unknown.

Data came from immunoSEQ multiplex PCR; TCRdb stores just in-frame clones and leaves some out. The table records about 2 million clones, 95% of them present only once. The chain carries TRBV27 and TRBJ2-1; TRBD2 is a possible D gene (5 bases). Specimen: naive CD4+ T cells sorted from blood. The sample's subset: CD45RA+ positively selected. This clonotype originated in a man aged 18-30 years in good health. The CDR3 bases are TGTGCCAGCAGTAGAGGGACCTACAATGAGCAGTTCTTC. It codes for CASSRGTYNEQFF.